This T cell receptor beta chain was obtained from a study of T cells in tuberculosis. Study background: A South African cohort included IGRA-negative adolescents, latently infected IGRA-positive adolescents and adults with active tuberculosis.

The repertoire was sequenced with immunoSEQ multiplex PCR; TCRdb's copy has only in-frame clones and lacks some. Here the sample spans 20,000 to 25,000 clones, 97% being singletons. CDR1 and CDR2 from the germline V gene are LNHDA and SQIVND (reference sequence). Trimming took 1 base from V and 0 from J, leaving 9 bases between them. This CDR3 region has 15 residues. The rearrangement joins TRBV19 to TRBJ1-1; no definite D call. This sequence was found in a donor aged 10 to 29 with latent tuberculosis or without tuberculosis infection. Material: PBMCs. The CDR3 loop reads CASSIAGSLNTEAFF. The CDR3 DNA is TGTGCCAGTAGTATAGCGGGTTCACTGAACACTGAAGCTTTCTTT.